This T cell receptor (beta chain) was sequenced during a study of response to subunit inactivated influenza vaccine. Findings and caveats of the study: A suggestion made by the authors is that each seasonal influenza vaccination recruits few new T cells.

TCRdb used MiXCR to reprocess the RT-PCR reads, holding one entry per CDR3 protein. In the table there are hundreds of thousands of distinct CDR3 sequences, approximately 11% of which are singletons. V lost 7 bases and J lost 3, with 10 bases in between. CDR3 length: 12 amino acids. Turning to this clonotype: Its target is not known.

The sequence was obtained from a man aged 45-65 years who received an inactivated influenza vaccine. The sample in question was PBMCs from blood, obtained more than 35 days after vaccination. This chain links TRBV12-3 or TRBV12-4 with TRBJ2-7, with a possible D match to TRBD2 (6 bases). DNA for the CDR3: TGTGCCAGCAACTTGGGAGGCTACGAGCAGTACTTC. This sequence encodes CASNLGGYEQYF.